A single sample gave rise to the 5 T cell receptor beta chains below, sequenced in a study of shared clonotypes between healthy human individuals. Positive CCR7 selection of CD45RO-negative cells yielded the naive CD8 cells, and terminally differentiated effector memory CD45RA+ cells were excluded. Sequencing used immunoSEQ multiplex PCR; TCRdb keeps in-frame clones, though not all of them. Found here are around 2,000,000 clones, over 85% of them singletons; the top ten hold around 1%. Sequences were obtained from naive CD8+ T cells sorted from blood. These receptors were obtained from a man between 18 and 29 years old in good health.

This chain uses TRBV27 with TRBJ2-1; TRBD2 aligns across 7 bases. J lost 7 bases, V lost 2 bases, and 5 bases had no gene match. This CDR3 spans 14 amino acids. CDR1 is MNHEY, CDR2 SMNVEV, per germline (reference sequence). The CDR3 loop reads CASSLGGRINEQFF. CDR3 bases: TGTGCCAGCAGTTTAGGCGGGAGAATTAATGAGCAGTTCTTC.

The chain carries TRBV11-2 and TRBJ1-1; tentatively, D is TRBD1 (6 bases). Trimming stripped 3 bases from V and 10 bases from J, with 12 bases between. This CDR3 is 12 amino acids long. Germline V gives CDR1 SGHAT, CDR2 FQNNGV. CDR3 in DNA: TGTGCCAGCAGCTTTGGTGGGGGGGCAGCTTTCTTT. The encoded protein is CASSFGGGAAFF.

The chain recombines TRBV2 with TRBJ2-5; D ambiguous. The CDR3 has 15 amino acids. Germline V gives CDR1 SNHLY, CDR2 FYNNEI. The germline V and J ends were trimmed by 7 bases and 5 bases, with 20 bases remaining between them. This CDR3 reads CASTPGGAPVETQYF. Here the CDR3 DNA reads TGTGCCAGCACGCCCGGCGGCGCTCCCGTGGAGACCCAGTACTTC.

This clone was seen a handful of times. The chain combines TRBV4-2 with TRBJ1-5; D gene ambiguous. Trimming took 0 bases from V and 3 from J, leaving 9 bases between them. The CDR3 runs 15 residues. Germline loops: CDR1 LGHNA, CDR2 YNFKEQ. CDR3 sequence: CASSQDLALNQPQHF. DNA of the CDR3: TGTGCCAGCAGCCAAGATTTAGCACTCAATCAGCCCCAGCATTTT.

Turning to this clone: Other DNA variants within this sample encode the same CDR3. This chain joins TRBV27 and TRBJ2-1; D not resolved. This CDR3 comprises 14 residues. V gave up 2 bases and J gave up 4 bases, with 9 bases separating them. The germline CDR1 and CDR2 sequences are MNHEY and SMNVEV (reference sequence). The DNA for the CDR3 is TGTGCCAGCAGTTTACGGGCGGCTTACAATGAGCAGTTCTTC. This gives the protein CASSLRAAYNEQFF.